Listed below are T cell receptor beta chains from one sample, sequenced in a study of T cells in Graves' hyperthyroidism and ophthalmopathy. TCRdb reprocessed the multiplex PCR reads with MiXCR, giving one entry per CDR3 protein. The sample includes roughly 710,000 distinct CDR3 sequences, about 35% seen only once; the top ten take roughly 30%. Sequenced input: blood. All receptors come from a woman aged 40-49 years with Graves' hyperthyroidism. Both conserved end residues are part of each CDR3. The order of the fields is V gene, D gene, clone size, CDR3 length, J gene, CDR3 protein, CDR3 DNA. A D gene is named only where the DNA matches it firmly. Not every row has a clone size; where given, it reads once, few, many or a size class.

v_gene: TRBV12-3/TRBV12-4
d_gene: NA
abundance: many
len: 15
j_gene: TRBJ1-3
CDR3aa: CASSLVQGAGNTIYF
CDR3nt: TGTGCCAGCAGTTTAGTCCAGGGCGCTGGAAACACCATATATTTT

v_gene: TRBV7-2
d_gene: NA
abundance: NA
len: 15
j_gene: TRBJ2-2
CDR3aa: CASSLDPVNTGELFF
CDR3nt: TGTGCCAGCAGCCTGGACCCTGTAAACACCGGGGAGCTGTTTTTT

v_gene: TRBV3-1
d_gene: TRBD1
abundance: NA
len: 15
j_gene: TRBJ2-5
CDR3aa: CASSQDRTGGETQYF
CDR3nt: TGTGCCAGCAGCCAAGATAGGACAGGGGGGGAGACCCAGTACTTC

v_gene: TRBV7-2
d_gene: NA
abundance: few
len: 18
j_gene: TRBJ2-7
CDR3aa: CASSFGRLGGRGPYEQYF
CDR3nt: TGTGCCAGCAGCTTCGGGCGTCTTGGTGGGCGGGGGCCCTACGAGCAGTACTTC

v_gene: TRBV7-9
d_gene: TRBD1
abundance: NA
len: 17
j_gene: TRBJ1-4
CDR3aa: CASSLGLAGDRGVKLFF
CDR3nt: TGTGCCAGCAGCTTGGGTCTAGCGGGAGACAGGGGTGTAAAACTGTTTTTT

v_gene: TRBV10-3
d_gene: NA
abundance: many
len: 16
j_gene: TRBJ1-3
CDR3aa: CAISARYSDSGNTIYF
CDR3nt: TGTGCCATCAGTGCAAGGTACAGCGACTCTGGAAACACCATATATTTT

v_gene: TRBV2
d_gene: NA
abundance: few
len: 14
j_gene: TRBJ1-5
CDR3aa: CASSERRQGVAQHF
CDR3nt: TGTGCCAGCAGTGAGCGTAGGCAGGGTGTTGCCCAGCATTTT

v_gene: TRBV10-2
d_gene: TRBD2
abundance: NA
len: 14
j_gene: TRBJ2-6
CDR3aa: CASTLAGGANVLTF
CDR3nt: TGCGCCAGCACGCTAGCGGGAGGGGCCAACGTCCTGACTTTC

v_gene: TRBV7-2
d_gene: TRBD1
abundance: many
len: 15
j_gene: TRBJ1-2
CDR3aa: CASSLGDRGEYGYTF
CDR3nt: TGTGCCAGCAGCTTAGGGGACAGGGGGGAGTATGGCTACACCTTC

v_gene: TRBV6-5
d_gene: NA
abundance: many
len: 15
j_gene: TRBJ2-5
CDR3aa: CASSTTGQRQETQYF
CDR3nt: TGTGCCAGCAGCACCACCGGACAGCGGCAAGAGACCCAGTACTTC

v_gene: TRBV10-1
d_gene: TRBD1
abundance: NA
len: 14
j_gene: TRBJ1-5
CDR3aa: CASSGQGFSQPQHF
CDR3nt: TGCGCCAGCAGTGGACAGGGATTCAGCCAGCCCCAGCATTTT

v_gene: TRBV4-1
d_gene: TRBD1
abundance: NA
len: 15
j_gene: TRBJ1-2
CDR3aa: CASLSVTGTGYGYTF
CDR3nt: TGCGCCAGCTTGTCGGTAACCGGGACAGGGTATGGCTACACCTTC

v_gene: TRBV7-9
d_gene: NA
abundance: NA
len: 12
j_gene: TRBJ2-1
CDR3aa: CASSAGNNEQFF
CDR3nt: TGTGCCAGCAGCGCCGGGAACAATGAGCAGTTCTTC

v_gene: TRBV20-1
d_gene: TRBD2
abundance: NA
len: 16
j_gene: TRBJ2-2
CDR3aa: CSASGTSGRAFGELFF
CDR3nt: TGCAGTGCATCCGGGACTAGCGGGAGGGCCTTCGGGGAGCTGTTTTTT

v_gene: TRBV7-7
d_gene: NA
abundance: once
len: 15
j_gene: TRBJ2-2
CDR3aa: CASSPRPRDPGELFF
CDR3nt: TGTGCCAGTAGCCCAAGACCCAGGGATCCCGGGGAGCTGTTTTTT

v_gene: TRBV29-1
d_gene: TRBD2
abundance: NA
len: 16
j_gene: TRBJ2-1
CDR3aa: CSVGRREGPLGSEQFF
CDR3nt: TGCAGCGTGGGCCGGCGGGAGGGCCCTTTGGGGAGTGAGCAGTTCTTC

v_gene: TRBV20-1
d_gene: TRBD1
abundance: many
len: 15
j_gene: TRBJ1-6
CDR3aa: CSASGQEPYNSPLHF
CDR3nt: TGCAGTGCTAGTGGACAGGAGCCATATAATTCACCCCTCCACTTT

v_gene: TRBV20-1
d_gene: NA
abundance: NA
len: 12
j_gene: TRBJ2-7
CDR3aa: CSARRLNYEQYF
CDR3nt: TGCAGTGCTAGGCGGTTGAACTACGAGCAGTACTTC

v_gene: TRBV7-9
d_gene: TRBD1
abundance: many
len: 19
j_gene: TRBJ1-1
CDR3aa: CASSLHGTGQLDMNTEAFF
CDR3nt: TGTGCCAGCAGCCTGCACGGGACAGGGCAATTGGACATGAACACTGAAGCTTTCTTT

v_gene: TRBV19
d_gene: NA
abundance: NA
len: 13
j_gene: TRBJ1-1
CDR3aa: CASSIVRGAEAFF
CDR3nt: TGTGCCAGTAGTATAGTACGGGGGGCGGAAGCTTTCTTT

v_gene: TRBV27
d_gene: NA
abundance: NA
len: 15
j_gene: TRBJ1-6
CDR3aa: CASSLFLGWLSPLHF
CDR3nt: TGTGCCAGCAGTTTATTCCTCGGGTGGCTCTCACCCCTCCACTTT

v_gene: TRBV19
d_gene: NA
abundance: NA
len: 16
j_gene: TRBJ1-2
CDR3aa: CASSPTDGGVGDGYTF
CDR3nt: TGTGCCAGTAGTCCGACCGACGGGGGGGTGGGGGACGGCTACACCTTC

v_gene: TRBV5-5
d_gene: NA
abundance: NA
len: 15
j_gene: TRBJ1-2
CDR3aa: CASSLNALADYGHTF
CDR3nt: TGTGCCAGCAGCTTGAACGCCTTGGCGGACTATGGCCACACCTTC

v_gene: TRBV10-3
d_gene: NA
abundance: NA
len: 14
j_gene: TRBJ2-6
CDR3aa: CAGPGAAGANVLTF
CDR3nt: TGTGCCGGACCGGGCGCCGCTGGGGCCAACGTCCTGACTTTC

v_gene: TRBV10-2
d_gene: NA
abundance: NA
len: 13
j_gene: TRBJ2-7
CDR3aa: CASRPPLATEQYF
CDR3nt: TGCGCCAGCAGGCCCCCCCTAGCGACCGAGCAGTACTTC

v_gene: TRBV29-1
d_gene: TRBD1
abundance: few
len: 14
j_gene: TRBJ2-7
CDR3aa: CSVTGGTGGDEQYF
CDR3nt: TGCAGCGTCACTGGGGGGACAGGGGGGGACGAGCAGTACTTC

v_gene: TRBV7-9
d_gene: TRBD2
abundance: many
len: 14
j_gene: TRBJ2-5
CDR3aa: CASSLASGGVAQYF
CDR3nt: TGTGCCAGCAGCTTAGCTAGCGGGGGTGTGGCCCAGTACTTC

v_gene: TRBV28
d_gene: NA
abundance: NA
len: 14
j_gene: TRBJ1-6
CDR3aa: CASSLPGPHSPLHF
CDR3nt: TGTGCCAGCAGTTTACCTGGACCCCATTCACCCCTCCACTTT

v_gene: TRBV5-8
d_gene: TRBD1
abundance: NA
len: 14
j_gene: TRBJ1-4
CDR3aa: CASKGGAVYEKLFF
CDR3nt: TGTGCCAGCAAAGGGGGCGCAGTCTATGAAAAACTGTTTTTT

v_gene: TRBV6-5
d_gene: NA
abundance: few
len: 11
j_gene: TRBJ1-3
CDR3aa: CASSPRNTIYF
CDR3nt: TGTGCCAGCAGCCCGAGAAACACCATATATTTT

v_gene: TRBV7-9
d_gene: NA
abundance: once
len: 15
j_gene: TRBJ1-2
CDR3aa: CASSQDWGQGTRHTF
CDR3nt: NA

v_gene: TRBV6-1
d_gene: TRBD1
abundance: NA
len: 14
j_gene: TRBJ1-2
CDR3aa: CASRGSTGSYGYTF
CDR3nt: TGTGCCAGCAGAGGATCGACAGGGTCCTATGGCTACACCTTC

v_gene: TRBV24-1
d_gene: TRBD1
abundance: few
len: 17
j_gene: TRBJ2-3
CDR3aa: CATSRNPQGVLTDTQYF
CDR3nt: TGTGCCACCAGCAGGAACCCACAGGGGGTACTCACAGATACGCAGTATTTT

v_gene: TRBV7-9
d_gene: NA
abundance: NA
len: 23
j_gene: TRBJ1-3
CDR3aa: CASSLARTGTQWLAQKPGNTIYF
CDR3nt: TGTGCCAGCAGCTTGGCGAGGACCGGGACCCAATGGCTCGCACAAAAACCGGGAAACACCATATATTTT

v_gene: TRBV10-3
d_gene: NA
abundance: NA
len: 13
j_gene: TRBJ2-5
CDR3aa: CAISEQGGETQYF
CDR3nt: TGTGCCATCAGTGAACAGGGGGGGGAGACCCAGTACTTC

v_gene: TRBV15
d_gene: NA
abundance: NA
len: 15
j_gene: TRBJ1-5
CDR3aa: CATSRDLGYGQPQHF
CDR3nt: TGTGCCACCAGCAGAGATCTAGGATACGGGCAGCCCCAGCATTTT

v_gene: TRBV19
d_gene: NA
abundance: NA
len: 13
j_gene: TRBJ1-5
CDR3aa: CASRRYDNQPQHF
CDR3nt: TGTGCCAGTAGGAGGTACGACAATCAGCCCCAGCATTTT

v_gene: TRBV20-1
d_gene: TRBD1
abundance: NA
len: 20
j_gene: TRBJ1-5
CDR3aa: CSASLKRGQGAGDSNQPQHF
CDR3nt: TGCAGTGCTAGTCTGAAGAGAGGACAGGGGGCTGGAGATAGCAATCAGCCCCAGCATTTT

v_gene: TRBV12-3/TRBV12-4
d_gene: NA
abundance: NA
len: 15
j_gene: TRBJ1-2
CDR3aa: CASSLAAGNGYGYTF
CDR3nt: TGTGCCAGCAGTTTAGCGGCAGGGAACGGCTATGGCTACACCTTC

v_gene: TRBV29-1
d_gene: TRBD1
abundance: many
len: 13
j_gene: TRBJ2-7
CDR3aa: CSVLGQGAGEQYF
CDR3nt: TGCAGCGTTCTCGGACAGGGGGCGGGAGAGCAGTACTTC

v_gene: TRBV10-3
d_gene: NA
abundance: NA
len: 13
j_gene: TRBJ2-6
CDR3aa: CASMPRGANVLTF
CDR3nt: TGTGCCAGCATGCCCCGGGGGGCCAACGTCCTGACTTTC

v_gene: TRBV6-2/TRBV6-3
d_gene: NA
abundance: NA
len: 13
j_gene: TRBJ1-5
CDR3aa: CASSRQLIQPQHF
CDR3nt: TGTGCCAGCAGTCGACAGTTAATTCAGCCCCAGCATTTT

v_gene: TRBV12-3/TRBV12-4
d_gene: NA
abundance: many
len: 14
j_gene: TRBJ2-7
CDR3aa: CASSKGGSLYEQYF
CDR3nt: TGTGCCAGCAGCAAAGGGGGTTCCCTCTACGAGCAGTACTTC

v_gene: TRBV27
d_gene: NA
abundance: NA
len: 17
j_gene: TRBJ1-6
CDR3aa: CASTHSAASSYNSPLHF
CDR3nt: TGTGCCAGCACCCATTCCGCAGCCAGCTCCTATAATTCACCCCTCCACTTT

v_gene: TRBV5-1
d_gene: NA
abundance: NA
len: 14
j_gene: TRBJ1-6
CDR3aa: CASSLRPDNSPLHF
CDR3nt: TGCGCCAGCAGCTTGAGGCCGGACAATTCACCCCTCCACTTT

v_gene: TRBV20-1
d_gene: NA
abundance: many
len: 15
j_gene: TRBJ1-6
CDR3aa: CSAREGSSYNSPLHF
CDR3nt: TGCAGTGCTAGAGAGGGCAGCTCCTATAATTCACCCCTCCACTTT

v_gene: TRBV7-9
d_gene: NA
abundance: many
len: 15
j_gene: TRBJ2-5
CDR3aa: CASSLALKGLETQYF
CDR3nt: TGTGCCAGCAGCTTAGCTCTTAAGGGGCTGGAGACCCAGTACTTC

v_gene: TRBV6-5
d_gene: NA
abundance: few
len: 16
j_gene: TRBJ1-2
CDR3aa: CASSYTLWTADYGYTF
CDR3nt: TGTGCCAGCAGTTACACTTTATGGACAGCGGACTATGGCTACACCTTC

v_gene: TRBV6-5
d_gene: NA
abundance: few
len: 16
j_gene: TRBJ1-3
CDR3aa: CASSPWVASSGNTIYF
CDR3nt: TGTGCCAGCAGTCCGTGGGTTGCCTCCTCTGGAAACACCATATATTTT

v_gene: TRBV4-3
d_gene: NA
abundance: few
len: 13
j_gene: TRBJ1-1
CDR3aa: CASSHEIGAEAFF
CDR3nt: TGCGCCAGCAGCCATGAAATAGGGGCTGAAGCTTTCTTT

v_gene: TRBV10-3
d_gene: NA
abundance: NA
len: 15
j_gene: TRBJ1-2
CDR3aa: CAISPKKGSDYGYTF
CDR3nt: TGTGCCATCAGTCCCAAGAAGGGTTCCGATTATGGCTACACCTTC

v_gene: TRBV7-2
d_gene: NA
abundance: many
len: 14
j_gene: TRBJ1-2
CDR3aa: CASSAHGSNYGYTF
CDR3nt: TGTGCCAGCAGCGCCCATGGATCAAACTATGGCTACACCTTC

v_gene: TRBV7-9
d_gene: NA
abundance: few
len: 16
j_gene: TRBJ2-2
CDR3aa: CASSSRDHPNTGELFF
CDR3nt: TGTGCCAGCAGCTCCCGGGACCATCCGAACACCGGGGAGCTGTTTTTT

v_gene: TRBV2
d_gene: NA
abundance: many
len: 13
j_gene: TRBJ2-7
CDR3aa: CASGIALSYEQYF
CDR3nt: TGTGCCAGCGGAATAGCGCTCTCCTACGAGCAGTACTTC

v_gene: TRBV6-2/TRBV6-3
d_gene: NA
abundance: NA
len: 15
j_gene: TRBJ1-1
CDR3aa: CASSYSKTGYTEAFF
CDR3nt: TGTGCCAGCAGTTACTCGAAAACGGGGTACACTGAAGCTTTCTTT